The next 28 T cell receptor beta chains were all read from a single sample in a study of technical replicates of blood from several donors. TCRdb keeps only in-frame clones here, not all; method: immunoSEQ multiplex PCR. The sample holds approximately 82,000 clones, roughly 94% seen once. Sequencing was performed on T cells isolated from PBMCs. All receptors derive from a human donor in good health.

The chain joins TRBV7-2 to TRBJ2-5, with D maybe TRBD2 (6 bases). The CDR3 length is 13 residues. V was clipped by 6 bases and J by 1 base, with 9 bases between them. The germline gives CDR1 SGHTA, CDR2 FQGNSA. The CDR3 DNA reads TGTGCCAGCAGACGGAGGGCCCAAGAGACCCAGTACTTC. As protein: CASRRRAQETQYF.

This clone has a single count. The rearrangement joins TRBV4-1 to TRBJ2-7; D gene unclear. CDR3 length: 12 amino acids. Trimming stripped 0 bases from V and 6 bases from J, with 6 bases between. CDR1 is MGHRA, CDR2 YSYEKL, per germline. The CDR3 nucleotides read TGCGCCAGCAGCCAAGATTTGAGCGAGCAGTACTTC. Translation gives CASSQDLSEQYF.

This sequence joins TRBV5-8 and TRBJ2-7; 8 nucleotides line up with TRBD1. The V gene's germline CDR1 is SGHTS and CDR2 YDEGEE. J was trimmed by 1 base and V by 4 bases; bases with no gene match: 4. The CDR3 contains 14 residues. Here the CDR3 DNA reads TGTGCCAGCAGCCCGCAGGGGGCGTCCTACGAGCAGTACTTC. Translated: CASSPQGASYEQYF.

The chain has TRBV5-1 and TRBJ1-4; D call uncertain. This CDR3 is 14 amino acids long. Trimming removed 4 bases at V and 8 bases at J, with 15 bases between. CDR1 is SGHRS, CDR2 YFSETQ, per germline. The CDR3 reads CASSNPPGGEKLFF. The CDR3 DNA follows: TGCGCCAGCAGCAATCCCCCAGGAGGCGAAAAACTGTTTTTT.

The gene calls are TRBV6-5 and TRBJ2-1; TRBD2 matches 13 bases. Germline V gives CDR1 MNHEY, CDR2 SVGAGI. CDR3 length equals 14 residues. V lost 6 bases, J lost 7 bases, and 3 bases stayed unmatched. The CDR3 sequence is CASRRTSGRNEQFF. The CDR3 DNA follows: TGTGCCAGCAGGAGGACTAGCGGGAGAAATGAGCAGTTCTTC.

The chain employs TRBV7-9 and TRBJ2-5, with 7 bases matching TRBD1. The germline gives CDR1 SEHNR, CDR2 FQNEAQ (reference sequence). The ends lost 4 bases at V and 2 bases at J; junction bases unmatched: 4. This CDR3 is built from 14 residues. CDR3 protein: CASSSKTGQETQYF. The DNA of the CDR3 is TGTGCCAGCAGCTCTAAGACAGGGCAAGAGACCCAGTACTTC.

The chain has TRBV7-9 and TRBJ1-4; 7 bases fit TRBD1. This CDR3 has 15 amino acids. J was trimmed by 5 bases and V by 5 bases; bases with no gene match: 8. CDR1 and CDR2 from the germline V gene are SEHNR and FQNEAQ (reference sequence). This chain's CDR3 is CASSRYRGGNEKLFF. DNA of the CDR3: TGTGCCAGCAGCCGTTACAGGGGCGGGAATGAAAAACTGTTTTTT. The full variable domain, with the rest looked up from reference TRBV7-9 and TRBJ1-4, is DTGVSQNPRHKITKRGQNVTFRCDPISEHNRLYWYRQTLGQGPEFLTYFQNEAQLEKSRLLSDRFSAERPKGSFSTLEIQRTEQGDSAMYLCASSRYRGGNEKLFFGSGTQLSVL.

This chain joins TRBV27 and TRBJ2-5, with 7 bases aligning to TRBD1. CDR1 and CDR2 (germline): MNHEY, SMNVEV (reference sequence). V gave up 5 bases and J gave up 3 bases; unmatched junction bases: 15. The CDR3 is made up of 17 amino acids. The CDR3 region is CASSPWDSLSEKETQYF. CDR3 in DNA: TGTGCCAGCAGTCCCTGGGACAGCCTAAGCGAAAAAGAGACCCAGTACTTC.

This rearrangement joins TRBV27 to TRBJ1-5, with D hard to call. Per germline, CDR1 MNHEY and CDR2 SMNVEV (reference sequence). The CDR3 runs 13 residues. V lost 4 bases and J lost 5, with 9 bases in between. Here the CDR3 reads CASSSLEDQPQHF. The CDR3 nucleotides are TGTGCCAGCAGTTCACTAGAGGATCAGCCCCAGCATTTT.

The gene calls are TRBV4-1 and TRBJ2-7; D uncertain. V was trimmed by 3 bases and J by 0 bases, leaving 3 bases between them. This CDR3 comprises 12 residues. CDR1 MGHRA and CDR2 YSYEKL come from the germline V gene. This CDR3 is CASSQSSYEQYF. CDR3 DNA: TGCGCCAGCAGCCAGAGCTCCTACGAGCAGTACTTC.

The CDR3 loop is CASSLANPGQTLKGAFF. In DNA form, the CDR3 reads TGTGCCAGCAGCTTAGCGAACCCAGGACAGACGCTGAAGGGGGCTTTCTTT. This chain connects TRBV7-2 to TRBJ1-1; a weak D match, TRBD1 (6 bases). CDR3 size: 17 residues. The germline V gene has CDR1 SGHTA and CDR2 FQGNSA. V was trimmed by 0 bases and J by 11 bases, leaving 25 bases between them.

CDR3: CASSQPTAGLSKNIQYF. The CDR3 DNA is TGCGCCAGCAGCCAGCCCACGGCGGGGTTGTCCAAAAACATTCAGTACTTC. The rearrangement links TRBV4-1 to TRBJ2-4; D might be TRBD2 (6 bases). V was clipped by 3 bases and J by 2 bases, with 17 bases between them. The germline V gene has CDR1 MGHRA and CDR2 YSYEKL. The CDR3 runs 17 residues.

The CDR3 DNA reads as TGTGCCAGCAGCTTTACAGAGTCCCAAGAGACCCAGTACTTC. Protein product: CASSFTESQETQYF. This rearrangement joins TRBV13 to TRBJ2-5; no clear D. This CDR3 has 14 residues. Germline V gene lookup returns CDR1 PRHDT and CDR2 FYEKMQ (reference sequence). Trimming removed 3 bases at V and 1 base at J, with 9 bases between. The whole variable domain, filled in from reference TRBV13 and TRBJ2-5, reads AAGVIQSPRHLIKEKRETATLKCYPIPRHDTVYWYQQGPGQDPQFLISFYEKMQSDKGSIPDRFSAQQFSDYHSELNMSSLELGDSALYFCASSFTESQETQYFGPGTRLLVL.

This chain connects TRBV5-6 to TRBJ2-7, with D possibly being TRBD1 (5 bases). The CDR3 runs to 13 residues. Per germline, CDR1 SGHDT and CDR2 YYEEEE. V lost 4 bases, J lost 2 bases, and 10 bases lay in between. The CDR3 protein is CASSLAGTYEQYF. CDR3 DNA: TGTGCCAGCAGCCTGGCAGGGACCTACGAGCAGTACTTC.

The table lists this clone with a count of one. CDR3 region: CASSRPGLKDEKLFF. Here the CDR3 DNA reads TGCGCCAGCAGCCGCCCGGGACTGAAGGATGAAAAACTGTTTTTT. This chain connects TRBV4-1 to TRBJ1-4, with D maybe TRBD1 (5 bases). Deletions cut 4 bases from V and 6 bases from J, with 15 bases between. Germline V gene data show CDR1 as MGHRA and CDR2 as YSYEKL. The CDR3 is 15 amino acids.

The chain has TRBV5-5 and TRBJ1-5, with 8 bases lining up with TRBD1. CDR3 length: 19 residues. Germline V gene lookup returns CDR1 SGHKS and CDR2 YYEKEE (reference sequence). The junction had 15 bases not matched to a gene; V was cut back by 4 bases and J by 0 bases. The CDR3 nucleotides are TGTGCCAGCAGCATGACTTTCCCGGGACAGGAAACTAGCAATCAGCCCCAGCATTTT. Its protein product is CASSMTFPGQETSNQPQHF. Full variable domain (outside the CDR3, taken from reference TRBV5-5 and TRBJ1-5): DAGVTQSPTHLIKTRGQQVTLRCSPISGHKSVSWYQQVLGQGPQFIFQYYEKEERGRGNFPDRFSARQFPNYSSELNVNALLLGDSALYLCASSMTFPGQETSNQPQHFGDGTRLSIL.

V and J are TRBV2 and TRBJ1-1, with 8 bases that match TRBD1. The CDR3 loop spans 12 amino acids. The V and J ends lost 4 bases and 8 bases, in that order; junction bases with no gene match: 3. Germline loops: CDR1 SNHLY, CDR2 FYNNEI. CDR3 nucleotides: TGTGCCAGCAGTGGTGGGGACAGGGAAGCTTTCTTT. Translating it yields CASSGGDREAFF.

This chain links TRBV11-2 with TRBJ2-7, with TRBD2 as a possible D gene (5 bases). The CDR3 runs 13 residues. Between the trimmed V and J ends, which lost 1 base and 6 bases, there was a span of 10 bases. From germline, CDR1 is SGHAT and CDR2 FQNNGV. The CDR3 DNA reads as TGTGCCAGCAGCTTAGGTAGAGCGGCCGAGCAGTACTTC. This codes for CASSLGRAAEQYF.

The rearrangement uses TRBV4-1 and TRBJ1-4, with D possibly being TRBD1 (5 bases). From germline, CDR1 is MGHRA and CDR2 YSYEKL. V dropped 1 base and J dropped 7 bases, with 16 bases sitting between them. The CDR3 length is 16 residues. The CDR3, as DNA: TGCGCCAGCAGCCAAGTTCTACAGGATTCACGTGAAAAACTGTTTTTT. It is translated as CASSQVLQDSREKLFF.

CDR3 bases: TGCGCCAGCAGCCCGGGACAAGTAGGATTCTACGAGCAGTACTTC. It encodes CASSPGQVGFYEQYF. The chain employs TRBV5-1 and TRBJ2-7; perhaps TRBD1 as D (6 bases). The V gene lost 4 bases and the J gene lost 3 bases, with 17 bases spanning the gap. Germline CDR1 and CDR2: SGHRS and YFSETQ. This CDR3 contains 15 residues.

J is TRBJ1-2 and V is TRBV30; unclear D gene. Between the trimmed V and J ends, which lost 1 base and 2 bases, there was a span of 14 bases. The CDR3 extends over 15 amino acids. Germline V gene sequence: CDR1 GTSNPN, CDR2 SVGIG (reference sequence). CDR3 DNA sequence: TGTGCCTGGAGTGAGTCGGGTTGGGAGAACTATGGCTACACCTTC. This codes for CAWSESGWENYGYTF.

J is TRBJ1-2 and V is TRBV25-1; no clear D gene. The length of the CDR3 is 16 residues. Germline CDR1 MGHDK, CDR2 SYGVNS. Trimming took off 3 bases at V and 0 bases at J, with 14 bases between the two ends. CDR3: CASSEAGRVANYGYTF. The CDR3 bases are TGTGCCAGCAGTGAGGCGGGGAGGGTAGCTAACTATGGCTACACCTTC.

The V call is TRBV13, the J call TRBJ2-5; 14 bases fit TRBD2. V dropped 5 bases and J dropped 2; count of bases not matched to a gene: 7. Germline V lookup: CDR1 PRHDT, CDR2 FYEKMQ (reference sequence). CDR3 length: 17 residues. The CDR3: CASSRTSGGTSQETQYF. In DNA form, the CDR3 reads TGTGCCAGCAGCAGGACTAGCGGGGGGACATCTCAAGAGACCCAGTACTTC.

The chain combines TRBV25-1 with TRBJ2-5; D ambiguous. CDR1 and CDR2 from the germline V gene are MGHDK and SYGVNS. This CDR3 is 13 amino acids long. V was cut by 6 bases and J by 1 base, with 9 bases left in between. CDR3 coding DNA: TGTGCCAGCAGGAAGCCCGGCCAAGAGACCCAGTACTTC. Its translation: CASRKPGQETQYF.

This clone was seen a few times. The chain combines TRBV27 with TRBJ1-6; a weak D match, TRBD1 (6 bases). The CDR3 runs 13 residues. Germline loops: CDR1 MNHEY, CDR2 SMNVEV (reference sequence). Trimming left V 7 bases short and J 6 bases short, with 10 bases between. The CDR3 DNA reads TGTGCCAGCAAAGGGGGTGCTAATTCACCCCTCCACTTT. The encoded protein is CASKGGANSPLHF.

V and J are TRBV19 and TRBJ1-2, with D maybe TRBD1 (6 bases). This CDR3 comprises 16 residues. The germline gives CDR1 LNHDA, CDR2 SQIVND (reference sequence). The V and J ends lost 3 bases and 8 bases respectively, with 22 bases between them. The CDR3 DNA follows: TGTGCCAGTAGTATCTCGCAGGGGAAGTCCCGACACGGCTACACCTTC. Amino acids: CASSISQGKSRHGYTF.

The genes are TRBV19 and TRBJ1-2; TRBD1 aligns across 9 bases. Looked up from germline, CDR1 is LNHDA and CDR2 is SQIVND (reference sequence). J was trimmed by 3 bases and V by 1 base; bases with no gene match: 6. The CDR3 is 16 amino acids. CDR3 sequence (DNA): TGTGCCAGTAGTATAGCTGGACAGGGGCTCTACTATGGCTACACCTTC. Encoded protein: CASSIAGQGLYYGYTF.

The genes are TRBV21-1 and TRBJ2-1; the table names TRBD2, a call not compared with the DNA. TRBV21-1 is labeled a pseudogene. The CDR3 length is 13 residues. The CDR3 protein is CASSKRTGGEQFF. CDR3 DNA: TGTGCCAGCAGCAAAAGGACCGGGGGTGAGCAGTTCTTC.